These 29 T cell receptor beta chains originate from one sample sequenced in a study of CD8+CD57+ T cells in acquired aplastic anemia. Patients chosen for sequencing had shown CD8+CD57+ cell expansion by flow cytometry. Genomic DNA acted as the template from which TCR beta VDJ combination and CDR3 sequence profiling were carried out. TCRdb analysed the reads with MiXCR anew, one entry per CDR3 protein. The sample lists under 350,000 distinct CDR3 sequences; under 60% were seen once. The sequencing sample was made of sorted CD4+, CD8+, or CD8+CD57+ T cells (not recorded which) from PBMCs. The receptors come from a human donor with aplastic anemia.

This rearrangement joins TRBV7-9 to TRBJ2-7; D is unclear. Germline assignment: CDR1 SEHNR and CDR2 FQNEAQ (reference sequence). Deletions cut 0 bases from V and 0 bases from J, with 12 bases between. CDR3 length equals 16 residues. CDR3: CASSLALTTLSYEQYF. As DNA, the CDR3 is TGTGCCAGCAGCTTAGCGCTCACAACCCTCTCCTACGAGCAGTACTTC. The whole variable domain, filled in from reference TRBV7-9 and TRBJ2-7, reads DTGVSQNPRHKITKRGQNVTFRCDPISEHNRLYWYRQTLGQGPEFLTYFQNEAQLEKSRLLSDRFSAERPKGSFSTLEIQRTEQGDSAMYLCASSLALTTLSYEQYFGPGTRLTVT.

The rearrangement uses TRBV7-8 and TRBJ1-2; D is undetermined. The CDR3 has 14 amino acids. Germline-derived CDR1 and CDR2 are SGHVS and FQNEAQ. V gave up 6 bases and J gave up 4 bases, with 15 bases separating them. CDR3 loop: CASSLSPGVYGYTF. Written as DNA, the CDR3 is TGTGCCAGCAGTTTATCCCCCGGGGTCTATGGCTACACCTTC.

This CDR3 reads CASSEDGQGDYEQYF. For the CDR3, the DNA is TGTGCCAGCAGTGAAGACGGACAGGGTGACTACGAGCAGTACTTC. The chain carries TRBV6-1 and TRBJ2-7; 8 bases line up with TRBD1. J was trimmed by 3 bases and V by 1 base; bases with no gene match: 5. Germline assignment: CDR1 MNHNS and CDR2 SASEGT. The CDR3 spans 15 residues.

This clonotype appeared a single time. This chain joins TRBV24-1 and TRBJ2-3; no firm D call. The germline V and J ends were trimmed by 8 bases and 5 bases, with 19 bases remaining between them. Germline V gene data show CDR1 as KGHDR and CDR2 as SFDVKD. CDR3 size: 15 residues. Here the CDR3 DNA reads TGTGCCACCAACCTAGAAGGGCTGTCAGGAGATACGCAGTATTTT. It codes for CATNLEGLSGDTQYF.

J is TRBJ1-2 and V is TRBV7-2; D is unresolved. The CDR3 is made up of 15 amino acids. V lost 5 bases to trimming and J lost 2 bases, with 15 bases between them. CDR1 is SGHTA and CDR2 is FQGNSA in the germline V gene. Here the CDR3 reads CASSPYPVRNYGYTF. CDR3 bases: TGTGCCAGCAGCCCATACCCGGTTCGAAACTATGGCTACACCTTC.

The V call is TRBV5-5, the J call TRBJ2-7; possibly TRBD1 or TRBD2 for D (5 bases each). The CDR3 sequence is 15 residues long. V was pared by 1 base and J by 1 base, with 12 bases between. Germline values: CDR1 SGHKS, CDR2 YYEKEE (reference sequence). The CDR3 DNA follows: TGTGCCAGCAGCTTGTCGGGGACGGATTCCTACGAGCAGTACTTC. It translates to CASSLSGTDSYEQYF.

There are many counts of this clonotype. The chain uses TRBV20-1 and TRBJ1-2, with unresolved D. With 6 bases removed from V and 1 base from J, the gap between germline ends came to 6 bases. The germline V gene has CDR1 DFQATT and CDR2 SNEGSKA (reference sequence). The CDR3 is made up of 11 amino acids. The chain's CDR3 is CSASVNYGYTF. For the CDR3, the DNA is TGCAGTGCGAGTGTTAACTATGGCTACACCTTC.

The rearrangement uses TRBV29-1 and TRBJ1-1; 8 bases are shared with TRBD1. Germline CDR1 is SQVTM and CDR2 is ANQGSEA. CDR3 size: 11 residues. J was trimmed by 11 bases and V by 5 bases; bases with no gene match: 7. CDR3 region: CSVSGQGHAFF. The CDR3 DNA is TGCAGCGTTTCCGGACAGGGCCACGCTTTCTTT.

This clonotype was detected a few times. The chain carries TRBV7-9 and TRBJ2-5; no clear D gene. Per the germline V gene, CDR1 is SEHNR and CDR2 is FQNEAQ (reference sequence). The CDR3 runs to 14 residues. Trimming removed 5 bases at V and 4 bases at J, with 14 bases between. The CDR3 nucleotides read TGTGCCAGCAGCCGATCTAGTGGCGTAGAGACCCAGTACTTC. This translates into CASSRSSGVETQYF.

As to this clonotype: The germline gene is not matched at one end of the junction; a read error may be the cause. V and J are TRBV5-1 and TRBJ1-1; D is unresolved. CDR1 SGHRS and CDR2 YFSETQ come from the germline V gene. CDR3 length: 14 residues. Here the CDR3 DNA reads TGCGCCAGCACAACGTTCTCTGGAAACACTGAAGCTCTCTTT. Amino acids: CASTTFSGNTEALF. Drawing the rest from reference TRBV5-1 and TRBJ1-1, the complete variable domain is KAGVTQTPRYLIKTRGQQVTLSCSPISGHRSVSWYQQTPGQGLQFLFEYFSETQRNKGNFPGRFSGRQFSNSRSEMNVSTLELGDSALYLCASTTFSGNTEALFGQGTRLTVV.

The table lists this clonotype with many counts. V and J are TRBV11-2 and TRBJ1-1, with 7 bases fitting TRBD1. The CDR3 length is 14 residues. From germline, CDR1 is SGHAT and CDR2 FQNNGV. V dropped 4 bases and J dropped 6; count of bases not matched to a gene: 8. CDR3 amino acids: CASSYGGQYSEAFF. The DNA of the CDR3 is TGTGCCAGCAGCTATGGGGGACAGTATTCTGAAGCTTTCTTT.

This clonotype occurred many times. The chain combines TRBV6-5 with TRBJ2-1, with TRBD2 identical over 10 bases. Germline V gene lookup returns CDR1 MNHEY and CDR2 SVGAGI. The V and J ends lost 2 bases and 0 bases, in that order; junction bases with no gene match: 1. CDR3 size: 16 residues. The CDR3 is CASSYASGSSYNEQFF. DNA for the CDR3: TGTGCCAGCAGTTACGCTAGCGGGAGCTCCTACAATGAGCAGTTCTTC.

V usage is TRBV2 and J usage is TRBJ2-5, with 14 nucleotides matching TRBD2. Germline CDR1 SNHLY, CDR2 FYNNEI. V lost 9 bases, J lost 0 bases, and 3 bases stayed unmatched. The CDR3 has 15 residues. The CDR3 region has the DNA TGTGCCAGGGGACTAGCGGGAGCCAACCAAGAGACCCAGTACTTC. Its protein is CARGLAGANQETQYF.

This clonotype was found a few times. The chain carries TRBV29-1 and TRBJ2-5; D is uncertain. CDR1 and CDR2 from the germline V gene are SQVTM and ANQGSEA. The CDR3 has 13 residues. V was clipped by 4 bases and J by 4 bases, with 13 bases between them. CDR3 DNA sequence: TGCAGCGTTGGGTGGATCGGGCGAGAGACCCAGTACTTC. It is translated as CSVGWIGRETQYF.

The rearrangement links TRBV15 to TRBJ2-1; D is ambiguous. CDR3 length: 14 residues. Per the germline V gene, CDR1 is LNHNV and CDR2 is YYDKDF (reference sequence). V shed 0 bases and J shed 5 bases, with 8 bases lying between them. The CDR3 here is CATSRDRVNNEQFF. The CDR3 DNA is TGTGCCACCAGCAGAGATCGGGTTAACAATGAGCAGTTCTTC.

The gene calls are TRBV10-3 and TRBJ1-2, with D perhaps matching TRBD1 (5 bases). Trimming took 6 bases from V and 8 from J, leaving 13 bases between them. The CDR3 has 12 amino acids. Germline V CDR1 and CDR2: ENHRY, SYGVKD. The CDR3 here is CAIRGGVWGYTF. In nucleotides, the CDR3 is TGTGCCATCAGGGGGGGGGTGTGGGGCTACACCTTC.

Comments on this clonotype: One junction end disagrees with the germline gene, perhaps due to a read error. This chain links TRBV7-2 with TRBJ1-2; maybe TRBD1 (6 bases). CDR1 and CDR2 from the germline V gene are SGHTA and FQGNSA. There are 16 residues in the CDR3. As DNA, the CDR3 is TGCGCCAGCAGCCAAGATCGTGGGGGGCAAAGCTATGGCTACACCTTC. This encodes CASSQDRGGQSYGYTF.

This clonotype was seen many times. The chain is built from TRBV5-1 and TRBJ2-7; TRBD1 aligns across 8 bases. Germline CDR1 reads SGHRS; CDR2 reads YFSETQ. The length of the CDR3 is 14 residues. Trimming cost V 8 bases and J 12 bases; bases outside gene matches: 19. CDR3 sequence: CASTNRGEAKYRYF. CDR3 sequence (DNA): TGCGCCAGTACAAACAGGGGGGAAGCGAAGTATCGGTACTTC.

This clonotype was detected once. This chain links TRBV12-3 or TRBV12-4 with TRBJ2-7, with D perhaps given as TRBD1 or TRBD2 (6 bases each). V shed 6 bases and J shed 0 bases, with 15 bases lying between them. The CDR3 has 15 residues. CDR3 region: CASRGGTRSSYEQYF. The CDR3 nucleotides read TGTGCCAGCAGAGGGGGGACTCGGAGCTCCTACGAGCAGTACTTC.

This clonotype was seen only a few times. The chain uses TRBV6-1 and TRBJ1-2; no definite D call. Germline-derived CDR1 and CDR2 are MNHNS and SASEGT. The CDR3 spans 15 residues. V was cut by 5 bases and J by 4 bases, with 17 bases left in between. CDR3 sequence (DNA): TGTGCCAGCAGTACGTGGAAGGCAGTCGGCTATGGCTACACCTTC. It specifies CASSTWKAVGYGYTF.

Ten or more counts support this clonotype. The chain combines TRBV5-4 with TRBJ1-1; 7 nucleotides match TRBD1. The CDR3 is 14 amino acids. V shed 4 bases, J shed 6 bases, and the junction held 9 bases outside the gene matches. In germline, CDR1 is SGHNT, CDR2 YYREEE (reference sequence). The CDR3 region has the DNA TGTGCCAGCAGCGTGGGACAGTGGGCGCCTGAAGCTTTCTTT. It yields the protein CASSVGQWAPEAFF.

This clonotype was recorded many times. CDR3 nucleotide sequence: TGTGCCAGCAGTGAAGCCGGACAGGGGTATGGCTACACCTTC. This sequence encodes CASSEAGQGYGYTF. The rearrangement links TRBV6-1 to TRBJ1-2, with TRBD1 matching 9 bases. The CDR3 is 14 amino acids. Germline V gene data show CDR1 as MNHNS and CDR2 as SASEGT. Germline trimming cut 0 bases from V and 5 bases from J; bases unmatched to any gene: 1.

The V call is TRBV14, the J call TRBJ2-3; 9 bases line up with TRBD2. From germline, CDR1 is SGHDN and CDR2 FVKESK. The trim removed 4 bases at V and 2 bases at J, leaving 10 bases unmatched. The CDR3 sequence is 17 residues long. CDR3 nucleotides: TGTGCCAGCAGCCGACCCCTAGCGGGACCCTCCACAGATACGCAGTATTTT. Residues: CASSRPLAGPSTDTQYF. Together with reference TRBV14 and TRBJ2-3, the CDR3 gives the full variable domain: EAGVTQFPSHSVIEKGQTVTLRCDPISGHDNLYWYRRVMGKEIKFLLHFVKESKQDESGMPNNRFLAERTGGTYSTLKVQPAELEDSGVYFCASSRPLAGPSTDTQYFGPGTRLTVL.

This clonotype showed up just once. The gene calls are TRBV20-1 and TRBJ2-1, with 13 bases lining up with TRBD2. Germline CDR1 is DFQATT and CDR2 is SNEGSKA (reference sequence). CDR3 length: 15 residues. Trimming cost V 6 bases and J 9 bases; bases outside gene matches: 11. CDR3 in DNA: TGCAGTGCGTCGACTAGCGGGGGGCCACGGAGTGAGCAGTTCTTC. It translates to CSASTSGGPRSEQFF.

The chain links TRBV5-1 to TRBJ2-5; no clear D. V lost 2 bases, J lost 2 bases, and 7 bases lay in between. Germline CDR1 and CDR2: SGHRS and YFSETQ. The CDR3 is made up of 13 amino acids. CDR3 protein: CASSLPSQETQYF. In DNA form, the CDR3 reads TGCGCCAGCAGCTTACCGTCACAAGAGACCCAGTACTTC.

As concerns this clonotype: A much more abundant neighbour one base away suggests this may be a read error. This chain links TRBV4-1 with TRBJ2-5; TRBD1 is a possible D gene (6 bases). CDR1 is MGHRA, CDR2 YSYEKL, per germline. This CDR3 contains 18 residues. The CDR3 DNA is TGCGCCAGCAGCCAAGATGGAGGCAGGGGAAGGATCCAAGAGACCCAGTGCTTC. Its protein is CASSQDGGRGRIQETQCF.

CDR3 protein: CSAREGAGELFF. Written as DNA, the CDR3 is TGCAGTGCTAGAGAAGGGGCCGGGGAGCTGTTTTTT. The V call is TRBV20-1, the J call TRBJ2-2; possibly TRBD1 for D (5 bases). Germline CDR1 reads DFQATT; CDR2 reads SNEGSKA (reference sequence). V lost 0 bases and J 6 bases, leaving 5 bases between the germline ends. CDR3 length equals 12 residues.

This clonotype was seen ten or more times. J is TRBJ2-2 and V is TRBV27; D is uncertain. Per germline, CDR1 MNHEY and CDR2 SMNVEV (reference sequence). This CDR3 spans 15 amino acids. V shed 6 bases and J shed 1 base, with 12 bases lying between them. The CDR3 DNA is TGTGCCAGCAGGAGACTCCCCTTGAACACCGGGGAGCTGTTTTTT. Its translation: CASRRLPLNTGELFF.

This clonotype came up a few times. The DNA for the CDR3 is TGTGCCGCAACAGGGGGCGCGGGAAACACCATATATTTT. Encoded protein: CAATGGAGNTIYF. J is TRBJ1-3 and V is TRBV10-3; 9 bases line up with TRBD1. CDR3 length equals 13 residues. Germline CDR1 is ENHRY and CDR2 is SYGVKD. Trimming removed 11 bases from V and 4 bases from J; junction bases left unmatched: 6.